These 12 T cell receptor beta chains originate from one sample sequenced in a study of OX40 agonist ivuxolimab in advanced cancers. Generated by immunoSEQ multiplex PCR, the TCRdb table keeps only in-frame clones and is missing some. The repertoire holds 55,000 to 65,000 clones, with approximately 86% as singletons. The source material was CD4+ or CD8+ T cells sorted from blood, sampled in a trial of the OX40 agonist ivuxolimab. These receptors were collected from an adult with an advanced solid tumor such as melanoma, head and neck, liver or kidney cancer.

The rearrangement links TRBV7-6 to TRBJ2-1; a weak D match, TRBD2 (5 bases). The germline CDR1 and CDR2 sequences are SGHVS and FNYEAQ. Trimming cost V 0 bases and J 8 bases, with 14 bases left between them. This CDR3 contains 15 residues. Written as DNA, the CDR3 is TGTGCCAGCAGCTTAGCCACTTCTAGCAGAGATGAGCAGTTCTTC. It specifies CASSLATSSRDEQFF.

The chain recombines TRBV29-1 with TRBJ2-1; D uncertain. The CDR3 is 13 residues long. Trimming removed 7 bases from V and 0 bases from J, with 10 bases in between. Germline values: CDR1 SQVTM, CDR2 ANQGSEA. DNA of the CDR3: TGCAGCGCAGAGGAAAGCTCCTACAATGAGCAGTTCTTC. It encodes CSAEESSYNEQFF.

V gene TRBV5-8 combines with J gene TRBJ2-7, with D possibly TRBD1 on 5 matching bases. V dropped 2 bases and J dropped 0 bases, with 12 bases sitting between them. The CDR3 totals 15 residues. Germline V gene sequence: CDR1 SGHTS, CDR2 YDEGEE. CDR3 bases: TGTGCCAGCAGCTTTAGTGGCAGGGCCTCCTACGAGCAGTACTTC. It encodes CASSFSGRASYEQYF. Complete variable domain (other parts from reference TRBV5-8 and TRBJ2-7): EAGVTQSPTHLIKTRGQQATLRCSPISGHTSVYWYQQALGLGLQFLLWYDEGEERNRGNFPPRFSGRQFPNYSSELNVNALELEDSALYLCASSFSGRASYEQYFGPGTRLTVT.

The chain has TRBV27 and TRBJ2-1, with 8 bases fitting TRBD2. The CDR3 runs to 17 residues. The V gene end was trimmed by 3 bases and the J gene end by 8 bases; junction bases not matched to a gene: 15. From germline, CDR1 is MNHEY and CDR2 SMNVEV (reference sequence). Here the CDR3 reads CASSFSLSGTKAYEQFF. Written as DNA, the CDR3 is TGTGCCAGCAGTTTTTCCCTTAGCGGGACCAAAGCCTATGAGCAGTTCTTC.

The genes are TRBV7-8 and TRBJ2-2; 7 bases line up with TRBD2. The germline V gene encodes CDR1 SGHVS and CDR2 FQNEAQ. The V gene end was trimmed by 7 bases and the J gene end by 6 bases; junction bases not matched to a gene: 11. The CDR3 length is 15 residues. The CDR3 region is CASTQPTSLAGELFF. The CDR3 coding sequence is TGTGCCAGCACCCAACCGACTAGCTTGGCCGGGGAGCTGTTTTTT.

The chain carries TRBV5-6 and TRBJ1-2; D is unclear. CDR1 and CDR2 (germline): SGHDT, YYEEEE. V was pared by 3 bases and J by 8 bases, with 8 bases between. The length of the CDR3 is 11 residues. CDR3 nucleotide sequence: TGTGCCAGCAGCTGGTCGTCCGGCTACACCTTC. Translation: CASSWSSGYTF.

The chain recombines TRBV28 with TRBJ2-3; D is perhaps TRBD2 (6 bases). Germline CDR1 MDHEN, CDR2 SYDVKM. Trimming took off 6 bases at V and 14 bases at J, with 18 bases between the two ends. CDR3 size: 12 residues. The DNA for the CDR3 is TGTGCCAGCAGCCCAACTCGCCGACTAGGGTATTTT. It yields the protein CASSPTRRLGYF.

Only one count was recorded for this clone. The J gene is TRBJ2-7, the V gene TRBV27, with TRBD1 matching over 9 bases. CDR1 and CDR2 (germline): MNHEY, SMNVEV (reference sequence). V lost 1 base and J lost 6; bases outside the gene matches: 7. The CDR3 is 15 residues long. In DNA, the CDR3 is TGTGCCAGCAGTTTATGGTCGGACAGGGGAAGCGAGCAGTACTTC. It specifies CASSLWSDRGSEQYF.

The chain joins TRBV7-3 to TRBJ2-1; 11 bases agree with TRBD2. The germline CDR1 and CDR2 sequences are SGHTA and FQGTGA. The V gene end was trimmed by 5 bases and the J gene end by 7 bases; junction bases not matched to a gene: 10. This CDR3 contains 16 residues. The chain's CDR3 is CASSPTSGRVLNEQFF. The CDR3 region has the DNA TGTGCCAGCAGCCCCACTAGCGGGAGAGTTCTGAATGAGCAGTTCTTC.

The J gene is TRBJ2-1, the V gene TRBV7-9; 9 positions match TRBD1. The CDR3 runs 10 residues. CDR1 is SEHNR and CDR2 is FQNEAQ in the germline V gene (reference sequence). The junction had 4 bases not matched to a gene; V was cut back by 7 bases and J by 15 bases. CDR3 region: CASMGQGLFF. CDR3 in DNA: TGTGCCAGCATGGGACAGGGTCTGTTCTTC.

The chain links TRBV25-1 to TRBJ2-5; 9 nucleotides line up with TRBD1. Germline CDR1 reads MGHDK; CDR2 reads SYGVNS. The CDR3 contains 16 residues. The V gene end was trimmed by 3 bases and the J gene end by 10 bases; junction bases not matched to a gene: 15. The CDR3 protein is CASSDAQGQGPGDQYF. The CDR3 DNA sequence: TGTGCCAGCAGTGACGCCCAGGGACAGGGTCCCGGGGACCAGTACTTC.

This chain connects TRBV7-6 to TRBJ2-7, with D possibly being TRBD1 or TRBD2 (5 bases each). This CDR3 has 13 amino acids. The V gene's germline CDR1 is SGHVS and CDR2 FNYEAQ. Trimming took off 3 bases at V and 2 bases at J, with 8 bases between the two ends. The CDR3 DNA reads TGTGCCAGCAGCTTGGGGGAACCCTACGAGCAGTACTTC. Amino acid sequence: CASSLGEPYEQYF.